This TCR beta chain is drawn from a study of cytomegalovirus exposure and HLA in healthy donors. Primers included in the PCR were 60 Vbeta and 13 Jbeta primers. Methods used by the authors: It was a later analysis that counted 83 million or so unique TCR beta chains, of which some 9.9 million were shared. The data were produced by immunoSEQ multiplex PCR, yet TCRdb's version contains in-frame clones alone and is incomplete. V and J calls and clone size follow that table, whereas D and trimming were derived from the DNA. The sample has about 160,000 clones; approximately 79% are singletons. Details on this clone: The target antigen is unknown.

Study results and limitations: Earlier results showed most TCR beta V segments being productive about 87% or about 30% of the time. Exclusion applied to some V segments, including TRBV6-2 and TRBV6-3, as they were indistinguishable.

V dropped 1 base and J dropped 0 bases, with 10 bases sitting between them. The CDR3 length is 17 residues. Germline V lookup: CDR1 KGHSH, CDR2 LQKENI. This receptor was obtained from a man aged 40-49 years in good health and CMV-seronegative. Sequencing was performed on PBMCs. The chain combines TRBV18 with TRBJ2-6; D perhaps matches TRBD1 (6 bases). CDR3: CASSPRTANSGANVLTF. The CDR3 nucleotides are TGTGCCAGCTCACCACGGACAGCTAACTCTGGGGCCAACGTCCTGACTTTC. The entire variable domain, with the rest obtained from reference TRBV18 and TRBJ2-6, is as follows: NAGVMQNPRHLVRRRGQEARLRCSPMKGHSHVYWYRQLPEEGLKFMVYLQKENIIDESGMPKERFSAEFPKEGPSILRIQQVVRGDSAAYFCASSPRTANSGANVLTFGAGSRLTVL.